The text below deals with one TCR beta chain. Antigen unknown. This sample stems from a study of cytomegalovirus exposure and HLA in healthy donors. Study outcomes and limitations: CMV serostatus stood as the only immune exposure information on hand. A later analysis, which compared TCR beta chains of equal frequency, found the HLA-associated ones more clonally expanded.

There are 13 residues in the CDR3. Unmatched junction bases numbered 5, after V lost 4 bases and J lost 10 bases. Germline CDR1 is SGDLS and CDR2 is YYNGEE. With 60 Vbeta and 13 Jbeta primers, the PCR was carried out. The repertoire was sequenced with immunoSEQ multiplex PCR; TCRdb's copy has only in-frame clones and lacks some. The data show over 130,000 clones, around 90% seen once. The rearrangement links TRBV9 to TRBJ2-3; TRBD2 matches 11 bases. This TCR came from a woman in her 40s in good health and CMV-seronegative. The sequencing sample was made of PBMCs. The CDR3, as DNA: TGTGCCAGCAGCAGCGGACTAGCGGGTTCGCAGTATTTT. It yields the protein CASSSGLAGSQYF.